These 32 T cell receptor beta chains share one sample of origin, sequenced in a study of cytomegalovirus exposure and HLA in healthy donors. 60 Vbeta and 13 Jbeta primers were used in PCR. TCRdb's copy holds only in-frame clones and misses some; the assay was immunoSEQ multiplex PCR. The profile covers around 100,000 clones, with about 8% appearing a single time and about 2.1% taken by the ten largest. Sample: PBMCs. These receptors originate from a man aged 50-60 years in good health and CMV-seronegative.

A few counts support this clone. The gene calls are TRBV15 and TRBJ2-5, with 11 bases aligning to TRBD1. The CDR3 contains 17 residues. V gave up 5 bases and J gave up 0 bases; unmatched junction bases: 8. Germline CDR1 LNHNV, CDR2 YYDKDF (reference sequence). The CDR3 spells CATSPRPGQGDQETQYF. The CDR3 DNA reads TGTGCCACCAGCCCGAGACCGGGACAGGGGGACCAAGAGACCCAGTACTTC.

The table lists this clone with a few counts. The chain employs TRBV30 and TRBJ2-2; D might be TRBD1 (5 bases). This CDR3 region has 15 residues. Germline CDR1 GTSNPN, CDR2 SVGIG (reference sequence). Trimming took 2 bases from V and 2 from J, leaving 12 bases between them. CDR3 nucleotides: TGTGCCTGGAGTCTAGGGGTTTCCAACACCGGGGAGCTGTTTTTT. Translating it yields CAWSLGVSNTGELFF.

V usage is TRBV14 and J usage is TRBJ2-3, with unresolved D. CDR1 is SGHDN, CDR2 FVKESK, per germline. Trimming shortened V by 4 bases and J by 6 bases, and 11 bases separated the two germline ends. The CDR3 length is 13 residues. The CDR3 nucleotides read TGTGCCAGCAGCCGCTACCACGGGGATACGCAGTATTTT. This translates into CASSRYHGDTQYF.

The chain combines TRBV4-1 with TRBJ2-5; weak D call: TRBD2 (7 bases). Germline V gene sequence: CDR1 MGHRA, CDR2 YSYEKL. This CDR3 has 14 residues. V was pared by 4 bases and J by 3 bases, with 12 bases between. The CDR3 nucleotides read TGCGCCAGCAGCCGGGGGGCGGGAGAAGAGACCCAGTACTTC. This translates into CASSRGAGEETQYF.

This clone was recorded a few times. The chain is built from TRBV5-1 and TRBJ1-1, with a tentative D call TRBD1 (6 bases). The CDR3 loop spans 15 amino acids. The germline V and J ends were trimmed by 0 bases and 5 bases, with 14 bases remaining between them. CDR1 and CDR2 (germline): SGHRS, YFSETQ. The CDR3 region has the DNA TGCGCCAGCAGCTTGGTCGGCAGGGGAGGGACTGAAGCTTTCTTT. It encodes CASSLVGRGGTEAFF.

The chain joins TRBV5-1 to TRBJ1-4; weak D call: TRBD1 (6 bases). The germline V gene has CDR1 SGHRS and CDR2 YFSETQ. The CDR3 is 15 residues long. V was trimmed by 2 bases and J by 4 bases, leaving 12 bases between them. CDR3 DNA: TGCGCCAGCAGCTTAGGGGGACGGAATAATGAAAAACTGTTTTTT. Residues: CASSLGGRNNEKLFF.

The V and J genes are TRBV5-1 and TRBJ2-5; the D gene is possibly TRBD1 (5 bases). The CDR3 is 15 residues long. The V and J ends lost 4 bases and 2 bases respectively, with 15 bases between them. Germline CDR1 reads SGHRS; CDR2 reads YFSETQ. CDR3: CASSEYRTTQETQYF. CDR3 nucleotides: TGCGCCAGCAGCGAATATAGGACAACGCAAGAGACCCAGTACTTC.

This clone has only a few counts. The rearrangement links TRBV5-1 to TRBJ1-1, with TRBD1 as a possible D gene (5 bases). Trimming took off 5 bases at V and 0 bases at J, with 8 bases between the two ends. Germline CDR1 and CDR2: SGHRS and YFSETQ. The CDR3 consists of 13 residues. The CDR3 sequence: CASRWGVNTEAFF. CDR3 sequence (DNA): TGCGCCAGCAGATGGGGGGTGAACACTGAAGCTTTCTTT.

The chain combines TRBV6-6 with TRBJ1-4, with TRBD1 as a possible D gene (6 bases). Trimming cost V 6 bases and J 8 bases, with 16 bases left between them. This CDR3 has 14 residues. Per germline, CDR1 MNHNY and CDR2 SVGAGI (reference sequence). CDR3 residues: CASSPEGGREKLFF. DNA of the CDR3: TGTGCCAGCAGCCCCGAGGGGGGGCGGGAAAAACTGTTTTTT.

This clone was counted once. This chain uses TRBV7-2 with TRBJ2-3, with D unclear. Germline lookup yields CDR1 SGHTA and CDR2 FQGNSA. Deletions cut 0 bases from V and 4 bases from J, with 8 bases between. The CDR3 is 14 amino acids. The DNA of the CDR3 is TGTGCCAGCAGCTTAGCGAGGTTTCCAGATACGCAGTATTTT. Encoded protein: CASSLARFPDTQYF.

This clone was observed a handful of times. The V call is TRBV9, the J call TRBJ1-6; D possibly corresponds to TRBD1 (5 bases). V was cut by 0 bases and J by 5 bases, with 9 bases left in between. Per germline, CDR1 SGDLS and CDR2 YYNGEE. The CDR3 contains 15 residues. Here the CDR3 reads CASSVELQDNSPLHF. The DNA for the CDR3 is TGTGCCAGCAGCGTAGAGTTACAGGATAATTCACCCCTCCACTTT.

This clone appeared a few times. The chain couples TRBV19 to TRBJ1-2; no definite D call. V was shortened by 5 bases and J by 3 bases, with 13 bases between the two germline ends. CDR1 is LNHDA and CDR2 is SQIVND in the germline V gene (reference sequence). The CDR3 consists of 14 residues. DNA for the CDR3: TGTGCCAGTAGTTCCTGGCCCCTGGACTATGGCTACACCTTC. This translates into CASSSWPLDYGYTF.

The chain carries TRBV19 and TRBJ2-3; weak D call: TRBD2 (5 bases). The CDR3 extends over 15 amino acids. V lost 5 bases, J lost 0 bases, and 12 bases lay in between. Germline CDR1 is LNHDA and CDR2 is SQIVND (reference sequence). The CDR3 region is CASSLRGSSTDTQYF. CDR3 coding DNA: TGTGCCAGTAGTCTTCGGGGTTCTAGCACAGATACGCAGTATTTT.

The chain joins TRBV15 to TRBJ2-7, with TRBD2 identical over 11 bases. Looked up from germline, CDR1 is LNHNV and CDR2 is YYDKDF (reference sequence). This CDR3 has 15 residues. V lost 3 bases, J lost 7 bases, and 8 bases stayed unmatched. CDR3 coding DNA: TGTGCCACCAGCAGTCCGGGACTAGCGGTAGGGGAGCAGTACTTC. This encodes CATSSPGLAVGEQYF.

The chain uses TRBV10-3 and TRBJ1-5; 8 bases align to TRBD1. Trimming cost V 3 bases and J 7 bases; bases outside gene matches: 8. The germline V gene encodes CDR1 ENHRY and CDR2 SYGVKD. CDR3 length: 15 amino acids. CDR3 coding DNA: TGTGCCATCAGTGACCGACAGGGGAGCGGACAGCCCCAGCATTTT. Protein: CAISDRQGSGQPQHF.

J is TRBJ2-7 and V is TRBV6-1; weak D call: TRBD1 (6 bases). V was clipped by 4 bases and J by 5 bases, with 9 bases between them. This CDR3 region has 12 residues. The germline CDR1 and CDR2 sequences are MNHNS and SASEGT. CDR3 amino acids: CASSGNRDEQYF. The CDR3 DNA sequence: TGTGCCAGCAGTGGCAACAGGGACGAGCAGTACTTC.

V gene TRBV18 combines with J gene TRBJ1-2, with 10 positions matching TRBD1. Germline V gene sequence: CDR1 KGHSH, CDR2 LQKENI. This CDR3 has 14 amino acids. J was trimmed by 3 bases and V by 3 bases; bases with no gene match: 1. The CDR3 bases are TGTGCCAGCTCACCTGGACAGGGGGACTATGGCTACACCTTC. It encodes CASSPGQGDYGYTF.

This clone has just a few counts. This chain connects TRBV29-1 to TRBJ1-2; 11 bases line up with TRBD1. Germline CDR1 is SQVTM and CDR2 is ANQGSEA. The CDR3 has 13 residues. The ends lost 3 bases at V and 8 bases at J; junction bases unmatched: 5. In DNA, the CDR3 is TGCAGCGTTGAGGACAGGGGGCTTTGGGGCTACACCTTC. Its protein is CSVEDRGLWGYTF.

The gene calls are TRBV15 and TRBJ1-2, with D perhaps TRBD1 (6 bases). The CDR3 is 14 residues long. V was shortened by 2 bases and J by 2 bases, with 9 bases between the two germline ends. Germline loops: CDR1 LNHNV, CDR2 YYDKDF (reference sequence). The CDR3 sequence is CATSRLQGNYGYTF. CDR3 nucleotides: TGTGCCACCAGCAGATTACAGGGCAACTATGGCTACACCTTC.

This chain joins TRBV7-2 and TRBJ2-3, with 9 positions matching TRBD2. Germline V gene data show CDR1 as SGHTA and CDR2 as FQGNSA. This CDR3 is 16 amino acids long. V shed 1 base and J 2 bases; nucleotides not matched to a gene: 4. This CDR3 reads CASSLDSGRPTDTQYF. For the CDR3, the DNA is TGTGCCAGCAGCTTAGACAGCGGGAGGCCCACAGATACGCAGTATTTT.

This clone was seen only a few times. The chain employs TRBV27 and TRBJ2-1, with 15 bases identical to TRBD2. With V trimmed by 5 bases and J by 2 bases, 13 bases remained unmatched. CDR1 MNHEY and CDR2 SMNVEV come from the germline V gene (reference sequence). The CDR3 has 20 amino acids. The DNA of the CDR3 is TGTGCCAGCAGTCCAATATTCGGGACTAGCGGGGGGACGCCCTACAATGAGCAGTTCTTC. Protein: CASSPIFGTSGGTPYNEQFF.

V usage is TRBV7-3 and J usage is TRBJ2-1; D is uncertain. The V gene lost 7 bases and the J gene lost 6 bases, with 13 bases spanning the gap. The CDR3 consists of 13 residues. Looked up from germline, CDR1 is SGHTA and CDR2 is FQGTGA. This CDR3 is CASIMKRSNEQFF. The CDR3 coding sequence is TGTGCCAGCATTATGAAGCGATCCAATGAGCAGTTCTTC.

The CDR3 DNA sequence: TGTGCCAGCAGCAAACGGAGCTCTAGCGGGGGTCCAGATACGCAGTATTTT. It is translated as CASSKRSSSGGPDTQYF. V is TRBV21-1 and J is TRBJ2-3; TRBD2 reflects the table's D call only, with no check against the DNA. TRBV21-1 is classified as a pseudogene. This CDR3 is 17 amino acids long.

This clone has more than one count but fewer than ten. V gene TRBV7-2 combines with J gene TRBJ1-6; D is ambiguous. V dropped 0 bases and J dropped 0 bases, with 6 bases sitting between them. This CDR3 is built from 16 residues. The germline CDR1 and CDR2 sequences are SGHTA and FQGNSA. DNA of the CDR3: TGTGCCAGCAGCTTAGCAAGCAACTCCTATAATTCACCCCTCCACTTT. This encodes CASSLASNSYNSPLHF.

This clone has a handful of counts. The chain joins TRBV9 to TRBJ2-7; D is possibly TRBD1 (5 bases). V was trimmed by 0 bases and J by 2 bases, leaving 9 bases between them. This CDR3 is built from 14 residues. The germline CDR1 and CDR2 sequences are SGDLS and YYNGEE. The chain's CDR3 is CASSVAPGTYEQYF. Here the CDR3 DNA reads TGTGCCAGCAGCGTAGCTCCAGGGACCTACGAGCAGTACTTC.

The chain is built from TRBV10-3 and TRBJ2-7; 11 bases map to TRBD2. V dropped 4 bases and J dropped 7; count of bases not matched to a gene: 9. The germline V gene encodes CDR1 ENHRY and CDR2 SYGVKD. The CDR3 has 15 amino acids. DNA for the CDR3: TGTGCCATCAGTGCGACTAGCGGGAACTCCTGGGAGCAGTACTTC. This translates into CAISATSGNSWEQYF.

This clone has only a few counts. The rearrangement uses TRBV28 and TRBJ1-2; no firm D call. There are 15 residues in the CDR3. With 7 bases removed from V and 0 bases from J, the gap between germline ends came to 15 bases. The germline V gene has CDR1 MDHEN and CDR2 SYDVKM. This chain's CDR3 is CASKGGGRPNYGYTF. The CDR3 DNA sequence: TGTGCCAGCAAGGGAGGAGGTAGACCTAACTATGGCTACACCTTC.

J is TRBJ2-7 and V is TRBV29-1, with 8 nucleotides matching TRBD2. V gave up 1 base and J gave up 5 bases; unmatched junction bases: 4. This CDR3 comprises 13 residues. Germline V gives CDR1 SQVTM, CDR2 ANQGSEA. CDR3 sequence reads: CSVEVGGADEQYF. CDR3 coding DNA: TGCAGCGTTGAAGTCGGGGGGGCCGACGAGCAGTACTTC.

The chain links TRBV28 to TRBJ1-4, with D perhaps TRBD1 (6 bases). Germline V gives CDR1 MDHEN, CDR2 SYDVKM. Trimming cost V 7 bases and J 5 bases, with 14 bases left between them. CDR3 length equals 14 residues. CDR3 sequence reads: CASTYIGQNEKLFF. CDR3 coding DNA: TGTGCCAGCACCTATATCGGACAGAATGAAAAACTGTTTTTT.

A few counts support this clone. Distinct nucleotide sequences in the sample also encode this CDR3. The chain is built from TRBV13 and TRBJ2-2, with TRBD1 as a possible D gene (7 bases). V was pared by 3 bases and J by 2 bases, with 22 bases between. Germline V gene data show CDR1 as PRHDT and CDR2 as FYEKMQ (reference sequence). This CDR3 is built from 19 residues. Here the CDR3 reads CASSLAPRGGTENTGELFF. For the CDR3, the DNA is TGTGCCAGCAGCTTGGCACCCCGGGGCGGGACAGAAAACACCGGGGAGCTGTTTTTT.

The V and J genes are TRBV19 and TRBJ1-1; D may be TRBD1 (5 bases). The CDR3 loop spans 18 amino acids. Looked up from germline, CDR1 is LNHDA and CDR2 is SQIVND (reference sequence). The V and J ends lost 4 bases and 0 bases respectively, with 21 bases between them. CDR3 in DNA: TGTGCCAGTAGTAGGCCGGACACCACAATTAACATGAACACTGAAGCTTTCTTT. It encodes CASSRPDTTINMNTEAFF.

This clone was recorded a few times. This rearrangement joins TRBV14 to TRBJ2-7; TRBD1 aligns across 8 bases. Trimming cost V 6 bases and J 3 bases; bases outside gene matches: 4. The CDR3 covers 13 residues. Germline V gene data show CDR1 as SGHDN and CDR2 as FVKESK. The CDR3 is CASRKTGDYEQYF. The CDR3 coding sequence is TGTGCCAGCAGAAAGACAGGGGACTACGAGCAGTACTTC. Full variable domain (rest looked up from reference TRBV14 and TRBJ2-7): EAGVTQFPSHSVIEKGQTVTLRCDPISGHDNLYWYRRVMGKEIKFLLHFVKESKQDESGMPNNRFLAERTGGTYSTLKVQPAELEDSGVYFCASRKTGDYEQYFGPGTRLTVT.